This T cell receptor beta chain emerged from a study of blood T cell repertoires in COVID-19. About the research overall: Whether acute or convalescent, the COVID-19 samples came from the United States, Italy and Spain.

The sample holds one count of this clone. The recovered donors of Cohort 3 showed two negative PCRs, clearance, or symptom resolution. The germline V and J ends were trimmed by 3 bases and 6 bases, with 11 bases remaining between them. The CDR3 length is 13 residues. CDR1 and CDR2 from the germline V gene are LNHDA and SQIVND (reference sequence). Assay used: immunoSEQ multiplex PCR; TCRdb lists only in-frame clones, some missing. The sample yields around 260,000 clones, roughly 88% seen once. This sequence was found in a woman aged 30 to 39 who had recovered from COVID-19. The sequenced sample consisted of PBMCs or T cells enriched from blood (not recorded which). V and J are TRBV19 and TRBJ1-2; D is undetermined. This chain's CDR3 is CASSMVGRDGYTF. DNA of the CDR3: TGTGCCAGTAGTATGGTAGGGCGGGATGGCTACACCTTC.